The entry below gives a single T cell receptor beta chain sequence along with its context. As handled by the study authors: Counts of nucleated cells, estimated from reference gene primer amplification, were obtained. TCRdb keeps only in-frame clones here, not all; method: immunoSEQ multiplex PCR. From that table come the V and J calls and clone size; the DNA was used to work out D and trimming. The data contain about 100,000 clones, approximately 89% of them singletons. The data belong to a study of blood T cell repertoires in COVID-19. About the study: Acute-phase and convalescent COVID-19 samples originated in the United States, Italy and Spain. PBMCs, B-cell-depleted T cells, or T cells provided the cDNA or gDNA that made up the material.

Trimming shortened V by 9 bases and J by 0 bases, and 23 bases separated the two germline ends. Germline lookup yields CDR1 SGHKS and CDR2 YYEKEE (reference sequence). This CDR3 has 17 residues. V gene TRBV5-5 combines with J gene TRBJ2-3; no firm D call. Sequencing was performed on peripheral blood. This receptor was taken from a man in his fifties or sixties with active COVID-19. The CDR3 bases are TGTGCCACCGTTCCTAGGCTTACTGCGACTAGCACAGATACGCAGTATTTT. Translated: CATVPRLTATSTDTQYF.